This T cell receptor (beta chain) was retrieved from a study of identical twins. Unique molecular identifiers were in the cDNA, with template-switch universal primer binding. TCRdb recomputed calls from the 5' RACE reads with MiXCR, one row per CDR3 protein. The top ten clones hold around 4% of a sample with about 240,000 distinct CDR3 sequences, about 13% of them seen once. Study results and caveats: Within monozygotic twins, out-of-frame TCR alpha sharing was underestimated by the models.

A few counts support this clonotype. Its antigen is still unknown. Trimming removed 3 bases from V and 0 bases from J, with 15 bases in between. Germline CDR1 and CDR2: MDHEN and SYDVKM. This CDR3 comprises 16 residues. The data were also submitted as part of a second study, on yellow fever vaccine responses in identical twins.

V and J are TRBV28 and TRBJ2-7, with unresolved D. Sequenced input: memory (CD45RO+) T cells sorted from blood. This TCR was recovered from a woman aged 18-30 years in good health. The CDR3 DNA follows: TGTGCCAGCAGTTTCTTCCGCGGTCGGGTCTCCTACGAGCAGTACTTC. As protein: CASSFFRGRVSYEQYF.